The next 21 T cell receptor beta chains were all read from a single sample in a study of Graves' ophthalmopathy and Graves' hyperthyroidism. RNA transcripts were the source from which TCR beta CDR3 regions were amplified. HTBI primers were used in a first-round RT-PCR, which preceded a second-round multiplex PCR. TCRdb re-called the multiplex PCR reads through MiXCR, storing one row per CDR3 protein. The sample gives roughly 300,000 distinct CDR3 sequences, 15% to 20% of which show up once; about 12% is in the top ten. The sample comprised peripheral blood. The source of these receptors is an adult man with Graves' ophthalmopathy.

In this sample, this clonotype turned up many times. Germline is not matched at one junction end, which may reflect a read error. The chain carries TRBV5-1 and TRBJ2-7; 11 bases fit TRBD1. The germline gives CDR1 SGHRS, CDR2 YFSETQ. The CDR3 sequence is 14 residues long. The CDR3 loop reads CASSSNTGTGGEVF. CDR3 nucleotides: TGCGCCAGCAGCTCTAACACCGGGACAGGGGGGGAAGTGTTC. The entire variable domain, with the rest obtained from reference TRBV5-1 and TRBJ2-7, is as follows: KAGVTQTPRYLIKTRGQQVTLSCSPISGHRSVSWYQQTPGQGLQFLFEYFSETQRNKGNFPGRFSGRQFSNSRSEMNVSTLELGDSALYLCASSSNTGTGGEVFGPGTRLTVT.

This clonotype showed up many times. This chain links TRBV5-6 with TRBJ2-6, with unresolved D. In germline, CDR1 is SGHDT, CDR2 YYEEEE. The length of the CDR3 is 14 residues. Trimming took 2 bases from V and 4 from J, leaving 7 bases between them. CDR3 sequence: CASSLGRGANVLTF. The CDR3 region has the DNA TGTGCCAGCAGCTTAGGTCGGGGGGCCAACGTCCTGACTTTC.

This clonotype showed up many times. This chain uses TRBV20-1 with TRBJ2-2, with TRBD2 identical over 10 bases. V lost 6 bases to trimming and J lost 7 bases; unmatched junction nucleotides: 14. The CDR3 consists of 16 residues. Germline-derived CDR1 and CDR2 are DFQATT and SNEGSKA (reference sequence). CDR3 protein: CSATRGAGGPFGELFF. The CDR3 coding sequence is TGCAGTGCCACCAGAGGAGCGGGAGGGCCTTTCGGGGAGCTGTTTTTT.

This clonotype has at least ten counts. This sequence joins TRBV13 and TRBJ2-7, with D possibly TRBD2 on 6 matching bases. Germline CDR1 PRHDT, CDR2 FYEKMQ (reference sequence). The CDR3 extends over 14 amino acids. The V end was cut by 1 base, the J end by 7 bases, with 14 bases between. CDR3 residues: CASSLAWTAGEQYF. Written as DNA, the CDR3 is TGTGCCAGCAGCTTAGCCTGGACCGCGGGGGAGCAGTACTTC.

This clonotype was counted ten times or more. J is TRBJ1-5 and V is TRBV7-8, with a possible D match to TRBD1 (5 bases). The V gene's germline CDR1 is SGHVS and CDR2 FQNEAQ. V lost 1 base, J lost 9 bases, and 13 bases lay in between. The CDR3 has 14 residues. The CDR3, as DNA: TGTGCCAGCAGCTTAGGGTGGGAGGGGCTGCCCCAGCATTTT. Its translation: CASSLGWEGLPQHF.

The chain couples TRBV27 to TRBJ2-2; TRBD2 might be the D (6 bases). Per the germline V gene, CDR1 is MNHEY and CDR2 is SMNVEV (reference sequence). V shed 3 bases and J shed 6 bases, with 14 bases lying between them. CDR3 length equals 15 residues. The CDR3 coding sequence is TGTGCCAGCAGTTTTCAGGCTAGCGTGTCCGGGGAGCTGTTTTTT. As protein: CASSFQASVSGELFF.

The table lists this clonotype with many counts. V usage is TRBV5-1 and J usage is TRBJ1-2, with TRBD1 matching over 9 bases. The CDR3 is 13 residues long. From germline, CDR1 is SGHRS and CDR2 YFSETQ. After removal of 5 bases from V and 12 bases from J, the junction contained 11 bases not matched to a gene. For the CDR3, the DNA is TGCGCCAGCAGACAAACCGGAACAGGGGGCGACACCTTC. Translation: CASRQTGTGGDTF.

This clonotype was seen at least ten times. The V call is TRBV20-1, the J call TRBJ2-7; 11 positions agree with TRBD1. Unmatched junction bases numbered 9, after V lost 3 bases and J lost 2 bases. This CDR3 is built from 16 residues. Germline V gene data show CDR1 as DFQATT and CDR2 as SNEGSKA (reference sequence). The CDR3 here is CSARTAGTGGTYEQYF. The CDR3 bases are TGCAGTGCTAGGACAGCCGGGACAGGGGGAACCTACGAGCAGTACTTC.

This clonotype was found many times. V and J are TRBV4-2 and TRBJ2-7; D tentatively reads TRBD1 or TRBD2 (6 bases each). This CDR3 has 15 amino acids. Germline assignment: CDR1 LGHNA and CDR2 YNFKEQ. The V end lost 0 bases, the J end lost 3 bases, and 12 bases lay between the germline ends. The CDR3 DNA is TGTGCCAGCAGCCAAGATCCGGGGGCGGGCTACGAGCAGTACTTC. Its protein is CASSQDPGAGYEQYF.

This clonotype has ten or more counts. The rearrangement links TRBV27 to TRBJ2-6; D remains ambiguous. CDR3 length: 15 amino acids. Per the germline V gene, CDR1 is MNHEY and CDR2 is SMNVEV (reference sequence). Trimming cost V 5 bases and J 0 bases, with 8 bases left between them. CDR3 bases: TGTGCCAGCAGTCTGTCCAGCTCTGGGGCCAACGTCCTGACTTTC. This encodes CASSLSSSGANVLTF.

Ten or more counts support this clonotype. The gene calls are TRBV28 and TRBJ1-6; D remains ambiguous. Germline-derived CDR1 and CDR2 are MDHEN and SYDVKM. This CDR3 spans 13 amino acids. The germline V and J ends were trimmed by 5 bases and 9 bases, with 11 bases remaining between them. CDR3 region: CASSTRRASPLHF. CDR3 DNA: TGTGCCAGCAGTACTCGGAGGGCTTCACCCCTCCACTTT.

With respect to this clonotype: This may be a read error: a much more frequent sequence differs by one nucleotide. This chain links TRBV6-1 with TRBJ2-3; 8 bases match TRBD1. Trimming removed 4 bases from V and 5 bases from J; junction bases left unmatched: 8. This CDR3 is built from 15 residues. Germline loops: CDR1 MNHNS, CDR2 SASEGT. The CDR3 DNA is TGTGCCAGCAGTGCTTCCGGGACAGGCATAGATACGCAGTATTTT. Translated: CASSASGTGIDTQYF.

The sample holds many counts of this clonotype. The rearrangement joins TRBV6-1 to TRBJ1-5; D might be TRBD1 (5 bases). The length of the CDR3 is 15 residues. Between the trimmed V and J ends, which lost 6 bases and 4 bases, there was a span of 16 bases. The germline V gene encodes CDR1 MNHNS and CDR2 SASEGT. The CDR3 region is CASRAGLGGNQPQHF. CDR3 in DNA: TGTGCCAGCAGAGCCGGGTTGGGGGGGAATCAGCCCCAGCATTTT.

There are many counts of this clonotype. The chain employs TRBV29-1 and TRBJ2-2, with 9 bases identical to TRBD1. Per the germline V gene, CDR1 is SQVTM and CDR2 is ANQGSEA. The J segment lost 5 bases and the V segment lost 7 bases, leaving 11 bases of the junction unmatched. This CDR3 region has 15 residues. The CDR3, as DNA: TGCAGCGGTTCTACCGGGACAGGGAGGACCGGGGAGCTGTTTTTT. Translated, it gives CSGSTGTGRTGELFF.

The table lists this clonotype with many counts. The chain joins TRBV7-2 to TRBJ1-2; TRBD1 might be the D (6 bases). This CDR3 is built from 13 residues. V was trimmed by 4 bases and J by 6 bases, leaving 12 bases between them. Germline-derived CDR1 and CDR2 are SGHTA and FQGNSA. The CDR3 coding sequence is TGTGCCAGCAGCTGGGACACCCGCGATGGCTACACCTTC. The encoded protein is CASSWDTRDGYTF.

This clonotype was found many times. V and J are TRBV20-1 and TRBJ2-7; 7 bases agree with TRBD1. V dropped 5 bases and J dropped 2; count of bases not matched to a gene: 12. The CDR3 loop spans 15 amino acids. Germline V gene lookup returns CDR1 DFQATT and CDR2 SNEGSKA (reference sequence). The chain's CDR3 is CSAPRRRQGTYEQYF. CDR3 nucleotide sequence: TGCAGTGCTCCGCGCCGTCGACAGGGAACCTACGAGCAGTACTTC.

This clonotype was found many times. The rearrangement uses TRBV29-1 and TRBJ2-5, with 9 positions matching TRBD1. CDR3 size: 12 residues. From germline, CDR1 is SQVTM and CDR2 ANQGSEA. With V trimmed by 6 bases and J by 5 bases, 4 bases remained unmatched. CDR3 in amino acids: CSVRGTGETQYF. The DNA of the CDR3 is TGCAGCGTCCGGGGGACAGGGGAGACCCAGTACTTC.

V usage is TRBV11-2 and J usage is TRBJ2-7; D call uncertain. CDR1 is SGHAT, CDR2 FQNNGV, per germline. The CDR3 covers 14 residues. V dropped 0 bases and J dropped 5 bases, with 11 bases sitting between them. CDR3 DNA: TGTGCCAGCAGCTTAGACATTAGGGTCCACGAGCAGTACTTC. Its translation: CASSLDIRVHEQYF.

The sample holds many counts of this clonotype. The V gene is TRBV18, the J gene TRBJ2-6; 7 nucleotides agree with TRBD2. Germline V gene sequence: CDR1 KGHSH, CDR2 LQKENI. The CDR3 contains 16 residues. V was pared by 3 bases and J by 1 base, with 3 bases of the junction left unmatched. The CDR3 bases are TGTGCCAGCTCACCGGGGGGGTCATCTGGGGCCAACGTCCTGACTTTC. This codes for CASSPGGSSGANVLTF.

This clonotype was recorded at least ten times. CDR3 sequence: CASSYPTGEVDPGELFF. CDR3 DNA: TGTGCCAGCAGTTATCCAACAGGGGAGGTTGATCCCGGGGAGCTGTTTTTT. This chain connects TRBV6-2 or TRBV6-3 to TRBJ2-2, with a tentative D call TRBD1 (7 bases). There are 17 residues in the CDR3. Trimming shortened V by 3 bases and J by 6 bases, and 20 bases separated the two germline ends. Per germline, CDR1 MNHEY and CDR2 SVGEGT.

This clonotype was counted ten times or more. J is TRBJ2-5 and V is TRBV20-1, with TRBD2 matching over 10 bases. The trim removed 0 bases at V and 5 bases at J, leaving 9 bases unmatched. Germline loops: CDR1 DFQATT, CDR2 SNEGSKA (reference sequence). CDR3 size: 16 residues. The DNA of the CDR3 is TGCAGTGCTAGAGATTCTAGCGGGAGAGTATACGAGACCCAGTACTTC. This encodes CSARDSSGRVYETQYF.